This TCR beta chain was recovered during a study of blood T cells in healthy people across ages. Overall study results and limits: Older age coincided with a roughly linear decline in TCR beta diversity per million T cells. The percentage of naive T cells correlated strongly with TCR beta diversity.

This clonotype showed up just a few times. What it recognizes is unknown. This CDR3 comprises 15 residues. V shed 6 bases and J 2 bases; nucleotides not matched to a gene: 7. Germline loops: CDR1 LNHDA, CDR2 SQIVND (reference sequence). The second PCR ran about 7 to 12 cycles with a sample-barcoded 5' primer and J-beta primers. TCRdb used MiXCR to reprocess the 5' RACE reads, holding one entry per CDR3 protein. The sample shows under 1,000,000 distinct CDR3 sequences, about 37% of them seen only once. Sequenced sample: blood. This chain joins TRBV19 and TRBJ2-1; TRBD2 matches 7 bases. The clonotype was recovered from a man aged 18-30 years in good health. CDR3 DNA: TGTGCCAGTAGCGCAGGGAGGGGAACCTACAATGAGCAGTTCTTC. As protein: CASSAGRGTYNEQFF.